This T cell receptor (beta chain) was recorded in a study of chemoradiotherapy in HPV16-positive cancers. Findings of the study overall: During treatment, candidate HPV-specific clones and E7-related motifs expanded in tumor.

Only a few counts were recorded for this clone. Antigen: not known. TCRdb keeps only in-frame clones here, not all; method: immunoSEQ multiplex PCR. This table holds some 19,000 clones, over 75% found once. The CDR3 sequence is 15 residues long. Germline V gene sequence: CDR1 SNHLY, CDR2 FYNNEI. V gave up 1 base and J gave up 4 bases, with 11 bases separating them. V gene TRBV2 combines with J gene TRBJ1-3; D might be TRBD1 (6 bases). Sample: blood, taken from a patient who underwent chemoradiotherapy. The clonotype originates from a human donor with HPV-associated anogenital cancer. The CDR3 loop reads CASSEGFGQGNTIYF. The CDR3 coding sequence is TGTGCCAGCAGTGAAGGGTTCGGACAGGGAAACACCATATATTTT.